This T cell receptor (beta chain) comes out of a study of T-cell memory formation after mild COVID-19. Study context: TCR clusters were mostly confined to one donor each. Findings and limits, study-wide: CD4+ contracting clones were mainly CM and EM; CD8+ ones, EMRA. CD4+ bias marked clones expanding day 15 to 37, unlike balanced contracting clones.

Constant-segment primers and 5'RACE yielded cDNA libraries for TCR alpha and TCR beta, each carrying sample barcodes and UMIs. One entry per CDR3 protein results from TCRdb running MiXCR on the 5' RACE reads. The table includes 150,000 to 200,000 distinct CDR3 sequences, roughly 16% detected once. Regarding this clonotype: Antigen: not known.

V gave up 5 bases and J gave up 6 bases; unmatched junction bases: 5. The V gene's germline CDR1 is SEHNR and CDR2 FQNEAQ (reference sequence). The CDR3 extends over 16 amino acids. This sequence was found in an adult woman who had mild COVID-19 (a few samples of this study predate the infection). Cell type and time point are not known. The chain uses TRBV7-9 and TRBJ2-1; the match to TRBD2 covers 15 bases. Sequenced material: PBMCs or a T cell subset sorted from them (not recorded which). CDR3 nucleotides: TGTGCCAGCAGCCCTCTGGGACTAGCGGGAGGCAATGAGCAGTTCTTC. As protein: CASSPLGLAGGNEQFF.